The clone carrying this TCR beta chain showed up many times. Its antigen is unidentified. TCRdb reprocessed the 5' RACE reads via MiXCR and lists one record per CDR3 protein. The sample consists of about 200,000 distinct CDR3 sequences, 6.5% to 8% of them appearing once. This record belongs to a study of identical twins. General study points: In zero-insertion analyses, partial confounding could arise from invariant MAIT and iNKT cells. Some out-of-frame alpha sequences were shared by twins, and these showed excess low generation probability.

V gave up 2 bases and J gave up 4 bases; unmatched junction bases: 2. CDR3 length: 16 amino acids. CDR1 and CDR2 from the germline V gene are SSHAT and FNYEAQ (reference sequence). Another study also made use of these data, one on T cells expressing NK-cell markers. Per that study: Sequencing of TCR beta repertoires drew on sorted CD3+CD56+NKG2C+, CD3+CD56+NKG2C- and CD3+CD56-NKG2C+ T cells. One of the eight sequenced donors was seronegative, whereas the other seven were HCMV-seropositive.

The clonotype comes from a woman under 30 in good health. The rearrangement links TRBV7-7 to TRBJ2-1; 13 bases map to TRBD2. What was sequenced was CD8+ T cells sorted from blood. The CDR3 nucleotides read TGTGCCAGCAGCTTAAGGACTAGCGGGAGTTACAATGAGCAGTTCTTC. Amino acid sequence: CASSLRTSGSYNEQFF.